A selection of T cell receptor beta chains follows, all from one sample in a study of OX40 agonist ivuxolimab in advanced cancers. Using immunoSEQ multiplex PCR, the repertoire was profiled, and TCRdb retains in-frame clones only, with some absent. Here the sample spans 62,000 or so clones, 86% being singletons. This specimen was CD4+ or CD8+ T cells sorted from blood, taken in a trial of the OX40 agonist ivuxolimab. Every receptor here comes from an adult with an advanced solid tumor such as melanoma, head and neck, liver or kidney cancer. Each CDR3 is given with its conserved first and last residue. Fields, in order: V gene, D gene, J gene, clone size, CDR3 protein, CDR3 DNA. D genes are given only for firm matches. The listing skips clone size in some rows; elsewhere it reads once, few, many or a size class.

TRBV5-6	.	TRBJ1-5	.	CASSFSNQPQHF	TGTGCCAGCAGCTTCAGCAATCAGCCCCAGCATTTT
TRBV28	.	TRBJ2-7	few	CASTPGLGRTYF	TGTGCCAGCACCCCAGGACTGGGAAGGACGTACTTC
TRBV10-1	TRBD2	TRBJ2-7	.	CASSAGTSGRDEQYF	TGCGCCAGCAGTGCCGGGACTAGCGGGAGGGACGAGCAGTACTTC
TRBV9	.	TRBJ1-2	.	CASSEAPRGVYGYTF	TGTGCCAGCAGCGAGGCCCCCCGGGGGGTATATGGCTACACCTTC
TRBV2	.	TRBJ1-1	few	CARGTTNTEAFF	TGTGCCAGAGGGACAACGAACACTGAAGCTTTCTTT
TRBV29-1	TRBD1	TRBJ2-1	.	CSVAEGQGSNEQFF	TGCAGCGTGGCCGAAGGACAGGGTTCCAATGAGCAGTTCTTC
TRBV6-1	TRBD1	TRBJ2-3	few	CASRDTGTATDTQYF	TGTGCCAGCAGGGATACCGGGACAGCAACAGATACGCAGTATTTT
TRBV5-6	.	TRBJ2-7	.	CASSRDPGPYEQYF	TGTGCCAGCAGCAGGGACCCCGGGCCCTACGAGCAGTACTTC
TRBV5-1	TRBD1	TRBJ1-2	.	CASSPGQGVWGYTF	TGCGCCAGCAGCCCGGGACAGGGTGTTTGGGGCTACACCTTC
TRBV7-2	.	TRBJ1-2	once	CASSRAQLVSNYGYTF	TGTGCCAGCAGTCGGGCCCAGCTGGTTTCTAACTATGGCTACACCTTC
TRBV5-5	TRBD1	TRBJ1-4	.	CASSQQGPLVEKLFF	TGTGCCAGCAGCCAACAGGGGCCTTTAGTTGAAAAACTGTTTTTT
TRBV27	TRBD1	TRBJ1-6	once	CASRATGVHYNSPLHF	TGTGCCAGCAGAGCGACAGGGGTGCACTATAATTCACCCCTCCACTTT
TRBV15	.	TRBJ2-7	.	CATSRVSGSYEQYF	TGTGCCACCAGCAGAGTTAGCGGCTCCTACGAGCAGTACTTC
TRBV10-3	TRBD2	TRBJ2-1	.	CAISERLAGVNEQFF	TGTGCCATCAGTGAAAGGCTAGCGGGAGTTAATGAGCAGTTCTTC
TRBV7-9	.	TRBJ2-1	.	CASSLAVGSYNEQFF	TGTGCCAGCAGCTTAGCAGTAGGGTCCTACAATGAGCAGTTCTTC
TRBV11-3	TRBD2	TRBJ2-3	.	CASKAGGLNTQYF	TGTGCCAGTAAAGCGGGAGGCCTGAATACGCAGTATTTT
TRBV5-4	TRBD2	TRBJ2-1	.	CASSSRGGGLAEYNEQFF	TGTGCCAGCAGCTCCCGAGGAGGGGGACTAGCGGAATACAATGAGCAGTTCTTC
TRBV25-1	.	TRBJ2-1	.	CASSEAGFHEQFF	TGTGCCAGCAGCGAGGCAGGCTTCCATGAGCAGTTCTTC
TRBV4-2	.	TRBJ1-3	.	CASSQMTTSSGNTIYF	TGTGCCAGCAGCCAGATGACGACTAGCTCTGGAAACACCATATATTTT
TRBV6-1	.	TRBJ1-1	.	CVSEWDTEAFF	TGTGTCAGCGAGTGGGACACTGAAGCTTTCTTT
TRBV9	.	TRBJ2-5	.	CASSVDVGSWETQYF	TGTGCCAGCAGCGTAGACGTGGGATCCTGGGAGACCCAGTACTTC
TRBV6-6	.	TRBJ2-7	few	CASRRGVYEQYF	TGTGCCAGCAGGAGGGGGGTATACGAGCAGTACTTC
TRBV5-4	.	TRBJ1-4	.	CASSSGGPYNEKLFF	TGTGCCAGCAGCTCGGGGGGTCCTTATAATGAAAAACTGTTTTTT
TRBV11-2	.	TRBJ1-1	.	CASSLGMNTEAFF	TGTGCCAGCAGCTTAGGAATGAACACTGAAGCTTTCTTT
TRBV28	.	TRBJ2-6	.	CASSSPNPGSGANVLTF	TGTGCCAGCAGTTCCCCTAACCCGGGGTCCGGGGCCAACGTCCTGACTTTC
TRBV11-3	.	TRBJ2-1	.	CASSPPGTSYNEQFF	TGTGCCAGCAGCCCCCCCGGGACCAGCTACAATGAGCAGTTCTTC
TRBV18	.	TRBJ1-2	.	CASSPANYGYTF	TGTGCCAGCTCACCAGCTAACTATGGCTACACCTTC
TRBV9	.	TRBJ2-5	.	CASSVERGEGETQYF	TGTGCCAGCAGCGTAGAACGGGGTGAGGGAGAGACCCAGTACTTC
TRBV12-5	.	TRBJ2-7	.	CASGLATPTYEQYF	TGTGCTAGTGGTTTGGCCACACCAACCTACGAGCAGTACTTC
TRBV28	.	TRBJ1-1	.	CASTYGTNTEAFF	TGTGCCAGCACCTATGGGACAAACACTGAAGCTTTCTTT
TRBV19	.	TRBJ1-2	.	CASSRSVNYGYTF	TGTGCCAGTAGTCGCAGCGTTAACTATGGCTACACCTTC
TRBV21-1	.	TRBJ2-5	.	CASSNDGDTTPETQYF	TGTGCCAGCAGCAATGACGGGGACACGACCCCAGAGACCCAGTACTTC
TRBV5-5	.	TRBJ1-1	.	CASTWGGGEAFF	TGTGCCAGCACCTGGGGGGGTGGTGAAGCTTTCTTT
TRBV4-2	TRBD2	TRBJ2-7	.	CASSQAQTSGKCF	TGTGCCAGCAGCCAAGCCCAGACTAGCGGAAAATGCTTC
TRBV5-1	TRBD1	TRBJ2-7	.	CASSQGTAYEQYF	TGCGCCAGCAGCCAAGGGACAGCCTACGAGCAGTACTTC
TRBV4-3	.	TRBJ1-1	.	CASSLTGNTEAFF	TGCGCCAGCAGCCTTACAGGGAACACTGAAGCTTTCTTT
TRBV19	TRBD1	TRBJ2-2	few	CASSSRQGAVRELFF	TGTGCCAGTAGTTCAAGACAGGGGGCAGTGAGGGAGCTGTTTTTT
TRBV23-1	.	TRBJ2-5	.	CASSQYECERSQETQYF	TGCGCCAGCAGTCAATATGAGTGCGAGAGGTCCCAAGAGACCCAGTACTTC
TRBV5-6	TRBD2	TRBJ2-1	.	CASSLEWEGRNEQFF	TGTGCCAGCAGCTTGGAGTGGGAGGGGCGAAATGAGCAGTTCTTC
TRBV11-2	.	TRBJ1-6	.	CASSLRDPRTPLHF	TGTGCCAGCAGCTTAAGGGATCCTCGGACACCCCTCCACTTT
TRBV2	.	TRBJ2-3	.	CASSKEVASTDTQYF	TGTGCCAGCAGCAAAGAGGTAGCTAGCACAGATACGCAGTATTTT
TRBV5-1	TRBD2	TRBJ2-3	.	CASSLGEGSDTQYF	TGCGCCAGCAGCTTGGGGGAGGGGTCAGATACGCAGTATTTT
TRBV11-2	.	TRBJ2-1	.	CASSPRWGSQFF	TGTGCCAGCAGCCCCCGATGGGGGAGTCAGTTCTTC
TRBV7-9	TRBD1	TRBJ2-1	.	CASSLRGQGVYNEQFF	TGTGCCAGCAGCTTACGGGGACAGGGGGTCTACAATGAGCAGTTCTTC
TRBV4-3	.	TRBJ2-7	.	CASSQDLYRVAYEQYF	TGCGCCAGCAGCCAAGATCTGTACAGGGTGGCCTACGAGCAGTACTTC